What follows are 20 T cell receptor beta chains derived from one specimen sequenced in a study of beta chain features in type 1 diabetes (dated by TCRdb to between 2017 and 2018). What the research found in general, with its limitations: Type 1 diabetes patients showed a moderate but significant shortening of TCRB CDR3 length in all four CD4+ subsets.

Their antigens remain unidentified. Library preparation employed the immunoSEQ multiplex PCR assay. The High Capacity cDNA Reverse Transcription Kit was used to reverse transcribe all of the isolated RNA, meaning that expressed TCRB transcripts were what got sequenced. Imported from immuneACCESS, the table was reduced by TCRdb to in-frame sequences with V and J called. These copies leave out some clones; in studies compared against another copy, an unresolved V gene accounts for under half, and the cause of the remainder is not known. Across this sample there are 500,000 to 650,000 clones, with 9.5% to 15% seen only once. Around 0.12% of the sample lies in the top ten. Specimen: naive CD4+ T cells from blood. The cell subset or site label, read with the paper, signifies: true naive CD4+ T cells. These receptors originate from a man aged 30 to 39 with type 1 diabetes.

This chain's CDR3 is CASSVGGRDEQFF. DNA of the CDR3: TGTGCCAGCAGCGTCGGGGGTCGGGATGAGCAGTTCTTC. The V and J genes are TRBV9 and TRBJ2-1, with D possibly being TRBD2 (6 bases). Trimming stripped 2 bases from V and 8 bases from J, with 11 bases between. This CDR3 has 13 residues. Germline lookup yields CDR1 SGDLS and CDR2 YYNGEE.

The chain combines TRBV2 with TRBJ1-5; D may be TRBD1 (6 bases). V was cut by 0 bases and J by 5 bases, with 14 bases left in between. This CDR3 is built from 16 residues. Germline CDR1 reads SNHLY; CDR2 reads FYNNEI. CDR3 loop: CASSEALSGVDQPQHF. CDR3 nucleotide sequence: TGTGCCAGCAGTGAAGCGCTTTCAGGGGTGGATCAGCCCCAGCATTTT.

The chain employs TRBV5-1 and TRBJ2-5; D unclear. The DNA end lines up better with TRBJ2-7; the J call may be wrong. The CDR3 spans 14 residues. CDR1 and CDR2 (germline): SGHRS, YFSETQ. Written as DNA, the CDR3 is TGCGCCAGCAGCTTGGGATCGTCGATCTACGAGCAGTACTTC. Its protein product is CASSLGSSIYEQYF.

This clone was detected only a few times. V gene TRBV29-1 combines with J gene TRBJ1-4; a possible D gene is TRBD1 (6 bases). This CDR3 has 17 amino acids. V was shortened by 3 bases and J by 13 bases, with 30 bases between the two germline ends. CDR1 is SQVTM, CDR2 ANQGSEA, per germline. CDR3 nucleotides: TGCAGCGTTGATTTCGCCGGGCGGTGGGTCTTTCAGGGGATACTGTTTTTT. This sequence encodes CSVDFAGRWVFQGILFF.

This clone was found a few times. The chain recombines TRBV10-3 with TRBJ2-7; 11 bases agree with TRBD1. There are 14 residues in the CDR3. Losses at the gene ends were 6 bases for V and 2 bases for J; bases not matched to a gene: 3. The germline gives CDR1 ENHRY, CDR2 SYGVKD. The CDR3 here is CAISEGQGAYEQYF. The DNA of the CDR3 is TGTGCCATCAGCGAGGGACAGGGGGCCTACGAGCAGTACTTC.

This chain links TRBV5-1 with TRBJ2-7, with TRBD1 identical over 8 bases. The CDR3 extends over 14 amino acids. Germline CDR1 is SGHRS and CDR2 is YFSETQ. V trimming: 2 bases; J trimming: 4 bases; junction bases outside the gene matches: 5. The CDR3 spells CASSFGTGGYEQYF. The CDR3 coding sequence is TGCGCCAGCAGCTTCGGGACAGGCGGTTACGAGCAGTACTTC.

V usage is TRBV2 and J usage is TRBJ1-2; possibly TRBD1 for D (6 bases). CDR1 SNHLY and CDR2 FYNNEI come from the germline V gene. The germline V and J ends were trimmed by 7 bases and 9 bases, with 18 bases remaining between them. CDR3 length: 13 residues. The CDR3 reads CASTADSTGRYTF. Written as DNA, the CDR3 is TGTGCCAGCACCGCGGACAGCACTGGTCGCTACACCTTC.

This clone turned up a few times. The chain combines TRBV28 with TRBJ2-1; D remains ambiguous. The germline CDR1 and CDR2 sequences are MDHEN and SYDVKM. Trimming left V 5 bases short and J 9 bases short, with 11 bases between. The CDR3 is 12 amino acids. Here the CDR3 reads CASSPGPGEQFF. The CDR3 coding sequence is TGTGCCAGCAGTCCGGGCCCGGGTGAGCAGTTCTTC.

This clone was counted between two and nine times. This chain joins TRBV29-1 and TRBJ2-1; 12 bases line up with TRBD2. CDR3 length: 15 amino acids. The germline V gene encodes CDR1 SQVTM and CDR2 ANQGSEA. The V and J ends lost 5 bases and 7 bases, in that order; junction bases with no gene match: 9. The DNA for the CDR3 is TGCAGCGTTTGGTCTAGCGGGGGGGCCGGGAATGAGCAGTTCTTC. Translated: CSVWSSGGAGNEQFF.

The chain is built from TRBV4-3 and TRBJ1-4, with 7 nucleotides matching TRBD1. CDR1 and CDR2 (germline): LGHNA, YSLEER. The V and J ends lost 6 bases and 5 bases, in that order; junction bases with no gene match: 6. The CDR3 sequence is 14 residues long. The CDR3 loop reads CASSTRGGNEKLFF. The CDR3 DNA reads as TGCGCCAGCAGTACCAGGGGGGGAAATGAAAAACTGTTTTTT.

The chain links TRBV5-1 to TRBJ2-5, with D unclear. This CDR3 region has 14 residues. The V gene lost 0 bases and the J gene lost 5 bases, with 11 bases spanning the gap. Germline V gives CDR1 SGHRS, CDR2 YFSETQ. The CDR3 bases are TGCGCCAGCAGCTTGGGGCCGAGTCGGGAGACCCAGTACTTC. Its protein is CASSLGPSRETQYF.

The chain joins TRBV25-1 to TRBJ1-1, with D uncertain. Germline CDR1 and CDR2: MGHDK and SYGVNS. The CDR3 is 13 amino acids. Between the trimmed V and J ends, which lost 4 bases and 4 bases, there was a span of 10 bases. Written as DNA, the CDR3 is TGTGCCAGCAGTGGGCACCGGGCCACTGAAGCTTTCTTT. Protein product: CASSGHRATEAFF.

This clone occurred a few times. V gene TRBV6-5 combines with J gene TRBJ1-5, with no clear D. CDR3 size: 14 residues. Germline CDR1 MNHEY, CDR2 SVGAGI. V gave up 2 bases and J gave up 1 base, with 6 bases separating them. This CDR3 reads CASSYRWSNQPQHF. DNA for the CDR3: TGTGCCAGCAGTTACCGGTGGAGCAATCAGCCCCAGCATTTT.

Details on this clone: Other DNA sequences from this sample encode an identical CDR3 as well. The chain recombines TRBV7-2 with TRBJ2-7, with 10 nucleotides matching TRBD1. Trimming took 1 base from V and 4 from J; bases not matched to a gene: 7. The CDR3 has 16 residues. Germline assignment: CDR1 SGHTA and CDR2 FQGNSA. The CDR3 DNA reads as TGTGCCAGCAGCTTAGTCGGCCGGGGACAGGGGTACGAGCAGTACTTC. It specifies CASSLVGRGQGYEQYF.

This clone was detected a few times. The V and J genes are TRBV7-2 and TRBJ1-2, with D maybe TRBD1 (6 bases). Germline CDR1 SGHTA, CDR2 FQGNSA. The CDR3 is made up of 12 amino acids. V was shortened by 5 bases and J by 9 bases, with 13 bases between the two germline ends. This CDR3 reads CASSTYRDRYTF. For the CDR3, the DNA is TGTGCCAGCAGCACTTACAGGGACCGCTACACCTTC.

This clone has just a few counts. The chain joins TRBV9 to TRBJ2-2; 7 nucleotides align to TRBD1. Per germline, CDR1 SGDLS and CDR2 YYNGEE. Trimming cost V 4 bases and J 7 bases; bases outside gene matches: 4. The CDR3 is 13 amino acids. The CDR3, as DNA: TGTGCCAGCAGCCCTCAGGGGGTCGGGGAGCTGTTTTTT. Its protein product is CASSPQGVGELFF.

This chain connects TRBV7-6 to TRBJ2-3; 12 nucleotides agree with TRBD2. The CDR3 covers 16 residues. The V and J ends lost 6 bases and 4 bases, in that order; junction bases with no gene match: 8. Germline values: CDR1 SGHVS, CDR2 FNYEAQ. In DNA form, the CDR3 reads TGTGCCAGCAGTTCGACTAGCGGGGGATCGGCAGATACGCAGTATTTT. It specifies CASSSTSGGSADTQYF.

The chain links TRBV27 to TRBJ2-1; a weak D match, TRBD1 (5 bases). Germline CDR1 and CDR2: MNHEY and SMNVEV (reference sequence). CDR3 length equals 17 residues. V was clipped by 1 base and J by 5 bases, with 18 bases between them. CDR3 in DNA: TGTGCCAGCAGTTTATTCTCAGGGATTGGGCCGAACAATGAGCAGTTCTTC. This gives the protein CASSLFSGIGPNNEQFF.

This clone was detected only a few times. J is TRBJ2-7 and V is TRBV10-3; 8 nucleotides agree with TRBD1. Losses at the gene ends were 4 bases for V and 5 bases for J; bases not matched to a gene: 13. The CDR3 sequence is 16 residues long. Per the germline V gene, CDR1 is ENHRY and CDR2 is SYGVKD. CDR3 sequence: CAISGRSAQGGNEQYF. DNA of the CDR3: TGTGCCATCAGTGGGAGGTCGGCACAGGGGGGAAACGAGCAGTACTTC.

The V and J genes are TRBV6-1 and TRBJ1-5, with D possibly matching TRBD1 (6 bases). Germline V gene sequence: CDR1 MNHNS, CDR2 SASEGT. Trimming took 2 bases from V and 7 from J, leaving 9 bases between them. CDR3 size: 13 residues. DNA for the CDR3: TGTGCCAGCAGTGAAACAGGGCGGCAGCCCCAGCATTTT. Amino acid sequence: CASSETGRQPQHF.